This T cell receptor beta chain is drawn from a study of tumor-infiltrating lymphocytes in primary liver carcinoma (dated by TCRdb to 2016 to 2017). Notes on the research overall: Roughly five patients with histopathologically diagnosed primary liver carcinoma underwent surgical resection in China between late 2015 and March 2016. Of the five patients, three men and two women aged 30 to 69 years, four had hepatocellular carcinoma and one had combined HCC and intrahepatic cholangiocarcinoma. Tumors of the five patients were stage T1-T3 N0M0 with maximum diameters of roughly 4.2 to 11 cm. Roughly 3.65 to 8 million productive TCRbeta reads were obtained per sample, and no significant difference in read depth was found between tissue types. TCRbeta repertoire sequencing, expression microarrays and whole-exome sequencing were combined in the study across five regions of each liver tumor, with adjacent normal tissue and blood also included. A total of about 35 specimens from 5 patients went through TCRbeta repertoire sequencing, namely 25 tumor regions, 5 adjacent noncancerous liver tissues and 5 peripheral blood samples. Repertoires from technical replicates were highly reproducible, with mean shared-clone rates near 0.89 and correlation coefficients above 0.95. Broader findings and caveats from the paper: Comparison of CD4+ and CD8+ T cell repertoires was precluded by the use of bulk unsorted samples. Because sequencing covered only the TCR beta chain and unpaired alpha chains were not captured, true repertoire diversity is likely underestimated. The study included only five patients, and the authors note findings should be validated in a larger study. Pairs of tumor regions showed greater repertoire overlap (mean about 36%) than tumor-adjacent pairs (roughly 17%) or tumor-blood pairs (approximately 15%), which is consistent with antigen-driven expansion. The top 250 clones made up a significantly larger repertoire fraction in tumors than in blood (p = 0.039).

Blood RNA was extracted from unsorted whole blood using TRIzol reagent, and germline DNA was obtained with the DNeasy Blood & Tissue kit. At the time of sampling, the patients were treatment-naive and had chronic HBV infection. About 4 milliliters of peripheral blood were collected into K2EDTA tubes before surgery. Details on this clonotype: There is no known antigen for this receptor. Nothing much larger sits one base from this clone, and base qualities are not available.

TCRbeta-specific cDNA was reverse-transcribed from around 500 ng total RNA using a constant-region primer and ProtoScript II reverse transcriptase. TCRbeta libraries were built with three nested multiplex PCR rounds, a slightly modified ARM-PCR procedure. Each of the first two PCR rounds ran for about 10 cycles and used multiplex TRBV1-TRBV30 forward primers together with a Cbeta reverse primer. Sample barcodes and Illumina adapters were added in a final 25-cycle PCR with Deep VentR polymerase. Before sequencing, amplicons between 200 and 500 bp were purified from gel using a QIAquick gel extraction kit. TCRbeta amplicons were sequenced on an Illumina HiSeq 2500 with 250-bp paired-end reads. In the authors' own workflow: Trimmomatic v0.33 was used to quality-trim the reads, and FLASH v1.2.11 was used to merge paired reads so that full CDR3 sequences could be recovered. V, D and J germline segments were assigned to the rearranged TCRbeta sequences using MiGEC v1.2.1b. Clonotype statistics and Shannon-Wiener diversity indices were computed with VDJtools v1.0.0. Except for diversity analysis, only the 250 most abundant clonotypes of each sample were used in subsequent analyses to reduce sampling bias. TCRdb ran its own pipeline on the public reads, namely fastp trimming at Q25 and MiXCR clone calling, and kept in-frame beta chains. Every distinct CDR3 protein forms one entry, paired with its most common genes and DNA. The V and J calls, along with clone size, are taken from TCRdb and not from the paper's own processing. The sample table holds around 210,000 distinct CDR3 sequences, of which 65% were seen once. Jointly, the top ten make up roughly 6.8% of the sample.

CDR1 and CDR2 (SGHAT, FQNNGV) derive from the germline V gene. The junction shows trimming of 5 bases on V and 3 bases on J, and the gene matches do not reach 14 bases of it. Counted from cysteine to phenylalanine, this CDR3 has 18 amino acids. Solely the CDR3 DNA is kept, with 54 bases framed from the first base. The specimen sequenced was peripheral blood. The chain uses TRBV11-2 and TRBJ2-3, with 10 bases aligning to TRBD2. The sequence came from an older woman with primary liver carcinoma and hepatitis B virus infection. The bases read TGTGCCAGCAGCGCAAGGGCCAGCGGGAGGGGAGGAACAGATACGCAGTATTTT. This is translated as CASSARASGRGGTDTQYF.